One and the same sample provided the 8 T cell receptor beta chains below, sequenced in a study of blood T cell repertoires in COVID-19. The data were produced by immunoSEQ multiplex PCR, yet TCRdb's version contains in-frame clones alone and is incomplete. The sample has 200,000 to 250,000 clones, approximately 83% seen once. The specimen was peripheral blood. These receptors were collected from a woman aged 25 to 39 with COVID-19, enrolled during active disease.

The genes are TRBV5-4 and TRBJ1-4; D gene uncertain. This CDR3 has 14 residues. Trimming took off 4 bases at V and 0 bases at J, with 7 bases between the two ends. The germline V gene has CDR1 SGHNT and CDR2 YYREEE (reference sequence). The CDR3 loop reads CASSRESTNEKLFF. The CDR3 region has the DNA TGTGCCAGCAGCAGGGAGTCAACTAATGAAAAACTGTTTTTT.

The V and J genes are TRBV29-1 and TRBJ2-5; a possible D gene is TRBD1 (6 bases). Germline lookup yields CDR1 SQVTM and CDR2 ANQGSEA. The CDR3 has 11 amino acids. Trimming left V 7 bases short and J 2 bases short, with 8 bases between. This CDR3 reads CSGQVQETQYF. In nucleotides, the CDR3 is TGCAGCGGACAGGTTCAAGAGACCCAGTACTTC.

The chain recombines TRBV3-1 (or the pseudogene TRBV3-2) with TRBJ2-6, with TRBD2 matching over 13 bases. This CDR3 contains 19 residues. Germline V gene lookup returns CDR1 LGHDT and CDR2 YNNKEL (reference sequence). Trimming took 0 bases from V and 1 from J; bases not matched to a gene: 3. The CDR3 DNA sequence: TGTGCCAGCAGCCAAGATACTAGCGGGGGGGCTTCTGGGGCCAACGTCCTGACTTTC. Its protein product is CASSQDTSGGASGANVLTF.

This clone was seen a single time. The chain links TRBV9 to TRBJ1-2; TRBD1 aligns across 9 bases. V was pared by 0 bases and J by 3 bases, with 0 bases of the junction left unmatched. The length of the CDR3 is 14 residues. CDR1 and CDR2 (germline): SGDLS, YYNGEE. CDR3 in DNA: TGTGCCAGCAGCGTAGGGACAGGGGACTATGGCTACACCTTC. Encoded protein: CASSVGTGDYGYTF.

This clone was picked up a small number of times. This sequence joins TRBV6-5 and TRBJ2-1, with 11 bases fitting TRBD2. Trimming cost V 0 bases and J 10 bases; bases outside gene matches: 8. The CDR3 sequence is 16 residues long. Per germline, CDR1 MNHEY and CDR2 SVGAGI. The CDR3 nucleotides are TGTGCCAGCAGTTACTCGACAGCCCTAGCGGGAGGAGAGCAGTTCTTC. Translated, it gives CASSYSTALAGGEQFF.

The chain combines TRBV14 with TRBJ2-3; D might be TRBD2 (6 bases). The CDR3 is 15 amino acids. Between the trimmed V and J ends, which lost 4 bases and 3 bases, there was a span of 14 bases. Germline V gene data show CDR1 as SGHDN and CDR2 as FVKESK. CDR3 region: CASSRWGGGTDTQYF. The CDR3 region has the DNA TGTGCCAGCAGCCGTTGGGGAGGAGGGACAGATACGCAGTATTTT. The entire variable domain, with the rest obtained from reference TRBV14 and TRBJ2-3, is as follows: EAGVTQFPSHSVIEKGQTVTLRCDPISGHDNLYWYRRVMGKEIKFLLHFVKESKQDESGMPNNRFLAERTGGTYSTLKVQPAELEDSGVYFCASSRWGGGTDTQYFGPGTRLTVL.

This chain's CDR3 is CASSAQGGNTEAFF. Written as DNA, the CDR3 is TGTGCCAGCAGCGCTCAGGGGGGGAACACTGAAGCTTTCTTT. This chain links TRBV7-3 with TRBJ1-1; 7 bases are shared with TRBD1. The CDR3 is made up of 14 amino acids. V dropped 5 bases and J dropped 1; count of bases not matched to a gene: 4. Germline V gene lookup returns CDR1 SGHTA and CDR2 FQGTGA.

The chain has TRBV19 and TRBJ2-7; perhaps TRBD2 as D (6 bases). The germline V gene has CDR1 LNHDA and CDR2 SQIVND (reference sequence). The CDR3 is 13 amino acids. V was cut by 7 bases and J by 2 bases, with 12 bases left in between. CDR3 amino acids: CASTDSGPYEQYF. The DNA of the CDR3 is TGTGCCAGTACCGACAGCGGGCCCTACGAGCAGTACTTC.